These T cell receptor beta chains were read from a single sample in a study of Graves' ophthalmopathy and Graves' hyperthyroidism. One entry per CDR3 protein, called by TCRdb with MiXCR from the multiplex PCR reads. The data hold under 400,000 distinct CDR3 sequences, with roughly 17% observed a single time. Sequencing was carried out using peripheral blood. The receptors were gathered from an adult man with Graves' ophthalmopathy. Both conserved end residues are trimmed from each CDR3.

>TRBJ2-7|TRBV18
ASSPRSGLTYEQY
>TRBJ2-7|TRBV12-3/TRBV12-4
ASSSKGAGSREQY
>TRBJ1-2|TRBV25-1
ATQEGYYGYT
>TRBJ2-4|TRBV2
ASSLQGNIQY
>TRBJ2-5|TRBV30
AWSLGLANQETQY
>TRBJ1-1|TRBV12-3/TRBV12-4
ASNLEMNTEAF
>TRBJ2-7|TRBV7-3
ASSPGLAGDLPYEQY
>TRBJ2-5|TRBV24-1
ATSEGVQGTQY
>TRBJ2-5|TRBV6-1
ASSHLGTSGEETQY
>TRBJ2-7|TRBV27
ASSLYVGDYEQY
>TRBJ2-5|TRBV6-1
AARDSQETQY
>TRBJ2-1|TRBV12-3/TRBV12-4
ASSRSGGSYNEQF
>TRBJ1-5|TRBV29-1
SVEQGAGQPQH
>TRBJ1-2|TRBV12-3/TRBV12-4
ASSRPLSTRGLSGYT
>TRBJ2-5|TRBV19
ASGNRGAETQY
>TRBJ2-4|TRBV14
ASSQAGFRNIQY
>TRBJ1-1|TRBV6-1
ASSDRQGVNTEAF
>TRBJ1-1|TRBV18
ASSPGQGAAEAF
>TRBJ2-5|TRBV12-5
AKQGLETQY
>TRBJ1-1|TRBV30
AWSLGQNTEAF
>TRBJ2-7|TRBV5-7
ASSLFELAGEQY
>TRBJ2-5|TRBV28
AIKGGRETQY
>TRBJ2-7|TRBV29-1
SVDRGDEQY
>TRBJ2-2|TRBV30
AWSGLANANTGELF
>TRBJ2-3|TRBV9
ASSIRDTDTQY
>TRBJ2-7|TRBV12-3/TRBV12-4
ASSLAGGGTYEQY
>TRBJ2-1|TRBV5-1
ASSFDLGSYNEQF
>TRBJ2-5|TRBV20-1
SASAGFRETQY
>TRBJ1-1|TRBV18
ASSSQGGGNTEAF
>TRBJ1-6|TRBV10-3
ASRSGTGWNSPLH
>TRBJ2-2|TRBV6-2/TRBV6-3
ASTRGLNTGELF
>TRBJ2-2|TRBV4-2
ASSQPTFVTGELF
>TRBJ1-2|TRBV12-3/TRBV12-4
ASSFSRGLSGYT
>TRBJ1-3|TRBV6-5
ASSYGGSGNTIY
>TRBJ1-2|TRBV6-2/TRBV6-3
ASSPSLPLGSNINYGYT
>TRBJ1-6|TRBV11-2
ASRGPAGSPLH
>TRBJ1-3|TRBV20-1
SASPGNSGNTIY
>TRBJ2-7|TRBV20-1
SAPQGGRDEQY
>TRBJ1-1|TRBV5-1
ASRRQGAFGTEAF
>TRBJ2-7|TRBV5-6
ASSQLAGGRYEQY
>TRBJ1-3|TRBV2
ASHGVAGNTIY
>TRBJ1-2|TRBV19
ASSIDWPSDGYT
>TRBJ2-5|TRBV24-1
ATSDSGQMYQETQY
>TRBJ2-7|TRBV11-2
ASSSSGSYEQY
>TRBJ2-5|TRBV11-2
ASSLNQETQY
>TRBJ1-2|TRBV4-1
ASSRDSGGTNYGYT
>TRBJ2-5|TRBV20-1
SAGAHAETQY
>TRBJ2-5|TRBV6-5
ASSYGTGAQETQY
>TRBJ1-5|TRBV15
ATSRDRGKGQPQH
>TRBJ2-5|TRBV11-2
ASSHHWGQQETQY
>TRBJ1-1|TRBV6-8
ASRSQLHTEAF
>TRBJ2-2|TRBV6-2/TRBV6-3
ASNDRQGGTGELF
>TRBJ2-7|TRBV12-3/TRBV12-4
ASSHSGGEEEQY
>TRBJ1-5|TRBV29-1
SVAGTGDQPQH
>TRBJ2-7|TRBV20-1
SAGGQSSYEQY